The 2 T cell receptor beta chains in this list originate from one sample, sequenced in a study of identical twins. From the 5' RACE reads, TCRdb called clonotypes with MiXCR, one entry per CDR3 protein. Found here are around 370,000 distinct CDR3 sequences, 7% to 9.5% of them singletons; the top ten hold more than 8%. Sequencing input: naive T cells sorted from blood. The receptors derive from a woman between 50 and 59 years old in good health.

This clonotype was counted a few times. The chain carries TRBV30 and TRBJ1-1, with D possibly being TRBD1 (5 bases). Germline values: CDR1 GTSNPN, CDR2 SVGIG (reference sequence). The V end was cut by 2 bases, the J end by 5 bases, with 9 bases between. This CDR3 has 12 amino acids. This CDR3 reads CAWSSGVTEAFF. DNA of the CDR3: TGTGCCTGGAGTTCGGGGGTAACTGAAGCTTTCTTT.

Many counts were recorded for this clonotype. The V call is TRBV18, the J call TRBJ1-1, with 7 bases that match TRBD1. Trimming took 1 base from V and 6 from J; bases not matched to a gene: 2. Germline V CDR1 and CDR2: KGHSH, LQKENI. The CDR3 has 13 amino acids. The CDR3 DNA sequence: TGTGCCAGCTCACCACACACAGGGGCTGAAGCTTTCTTT. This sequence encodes CASSPHTGAEAFF.